The rows below give T cell receptor beta chains drawn from one sample of a study of blood T cells in healthy people across ages. TCRdb re-analysed the 5' RACE reads in MiXCR, keeping a single row per CDR3 protein. This sample carries 1,500,000 or so distinct CDR3 sequences, approximately 39% of them seen once, and the ten largest clones take around 4%. The sequencing sample was made of blood. The source is a woman aged 18-30 years in good health. CDR3s include the opening cysteine and the closing phenylalanine or tryptophan. A D gene is named only where the DNA matches it firmly. Expanded clones are given a class, and other clones once, few, many or no size at all.

J	D	size	V	length	CDR3	DNA
TRBJ2-7	.	.	TRBV7-2	14	CASSFPGTDYEQYF	TGTGCCAGCAGCTTTCCCGGGACTGACTACGAGCAGTACTTC
TRBJ2-2	.	.	TRBV4-3	16	CASSQPGTSNTGELFF	TGCGCCAGCAGCCAGCCCGGGACCTCGAACACCGGGGAGCTGTTTTTT
TRBJ1-2	.	.	TRBV3-1	15	CASSHSLRANYGYTF	TGTGCCAGCAGCCATTCTCTACGGGCTAACTATGGCTACACCTTC
TRBJ2-1	TRBD2	.	TRBV27	15	CASSYGVAGASEQFF	TGTGCCAGCAGTTACGGGGTAGCGGGGGCCAGTGAGCAGTTCTTC
TRBJ1-2	TRBD1	.	TRBV7-2	13	CASSFDRGLGYTF	TGTGCCAGCAGCTTCGACAGGGGGCTTGGCTACACCTTC
TRBJ2-2	.	.	TRBV28	13	CASKRFGRGELFF	TGTGCCAGCAAAAGATTCGGACGCGGGGAGCTGTTTTTT
TRBJ2-5	.	.	TRBV12-3/TRBV12-4	15	CASSLRFKIQETQYF	TGTGCCAGCAGCCTCAGGTTTAAGATCCAAGAGACCCAGTACTTC
TRBJ2-1	.	.	TRBV29-1	12	CSARGYHNEQFF	TGCAGCGCCCGGGGGTACCACAATGAGCAGTTCTTC
TRBJ2-1	.	many	TRBV9	15	CASSERGGSYNEQFF	TGTGCCAGCAGCGAGAGGGGCGGCTCCTACAATGAGCAGTTCTTC
TRBJ2-4	.	.	TRBV29-1	15	CSVHPLLATGHEQYF	TGCAGCGTCCACCCCCTACTAGCCACAGGGCATGAGCAGTACTTC
TRBJ2-7	TRBD2	.	TRBV3-1	18	CASSQGGRLAGGYNEQYF	TGTGCCAGCAGCCAAGGCGGCAGACTAGCGGGGGGTTACAATGAGCAGTACTTC
TRBJ2-1	.	.	TRBV5-8	14	CASSLVAAQETQFF	TGTGCCAGCAGCTTGGTGGCAGCCCAAGAGACCCAGTTCTTC
TRBJ2-7	TRBD2	once	TRBV4-1	15	CASSRAGVTYNEQYF	TGCGCCAGCAGTAGGGCGGGAGTAACCTACAATGAGCAGTACTTC
TRBJ2-3	TRBD2	few	TRBV7-2	16	CASSRMGLAGADTQYF	TGTGCCAGCAGCCGAATGGGACTAGCGGGAGCCGATACGCAGTATTTT
TRBJ2-5	.	few	TRBV20-1	13	CSARDAGSKTQYF	TGCAGTGCTAGAGACGCAGGGTCGAAGACCCAGTACTTC
TRBJ2-7	.	.	TRBV11-2	13	CASTLGISYEQYF	TGTGCCAGCACCTTGGGAATCTCCTACGAGCAGTACTTC
TRBJ1-5	TRBD1	many	TRBV12-3/TRBV12-4	13	CASSSDRGQPQHF	TGTGCCAGCAGTTCGGACAGGGGTCAGCCCCAGCATTTT
TRBJ2-7	.	.	TRBV5-1	15	CASTIDSSSSYEQYF	TGCGCCAGCACCATTGACAGCTCGAGCTCCTACGAGCAGTACTTC
TRBJ2-6	.	.	TRBV12-3/TRBV12-4	16	CASSQGRASGANVLTF	TGTGCCAGCAGTCAGGGACGGGCCTCTGGGGCCAACGTCCTGACTTTC
TRBJ2-5	TRBD2	few	TRBV27	15	CASSPLTSGRETQYF	TGTGCCAGCAGTCCTTTGACTAGCGGTAGGGAGACCCAGTACTTC
TRBJ2-2	.	.	TRBV28	13	CASSLDSLGEPFF	TGTGCCAGCAGTTTGGACAGTCTCGGGGAGCCGTTTTTT
TRBJ1-1	.	.	TRBV6-1	14	CASSEAAVSTEAFF	TGTGCCAGCAGTGAGGCGGCGGTCTCCACTGAAGCTTTCTTT
TRBJ1-1	.	.	TRBV7-2	15	CASSLTPGGTTEAFF	TGTGCCAGCAGCCTGACCCCTGGCGGGACCACTGAAGCTTTCTTT
TRBJ1-5	.	.	TRBV7-9	14	CASSPTTGNQPQHF	TGTGCCAGCAGCCCAACCACAGGGAATCAGCCCCAGCATTTT
TRBJ2-4	TRBD1	few	TRBV4-3	14	CASSLLGGVNIQYF	TGCGCCAGCAGCCTTTTAGGGGGCGTAAACATTCAGTACTTC
TRBJ2-1	.	.	TRBV4-3	12	CASSQVECEQFF	TGCGCCAGCAGCCAAGTGGAGTGTGAGCAGTTCTTC
TRBJ2-7	.	.	TRBV27	15	CASSPSPFEVNEQYF	TGTGCCAGCAGTCCGTCCCCTTTTGAGGTGAACGAGCAGTACTTC
TRBJ1-1	.	.	TRBV2	10	CASSRIEAFF	TGTGCCAGCAGTCGGATTGAAGCTTTCTTT
TRBJ2-5	TRBD2	.	TRBV12-3/TRBV12-4	15	CASSFASGGLGDQYF	TGTGCCAGCAGTTTCGCTAGCGGGGGATTGGGGGATCAGTACTTC
TRBJ2-1	.	.	TRBV15	14	CATSRVGGLREQFF	TGTGCCACCAGCAGAGTGGGGGGTCTGCGCGAGCAGTTCTTC
TRBJ1-1	.	once	TRBV30	13	CATDKVGFTAAFF	TGTGCTACGGATAAAGTGGGGTTCACTGCAGCTTTCTTT
TRBJ2-1	.	once	TRBV28	15	CASSPSAGARNEQFF	TGTGCCAGCAGCCCGTCGGCAGGGGCAAGGAATGAGCAGTTCTTC
TRBJ2-2	.	.	TRBV4-3	12	CASSLRHGELFF	TGCGCCAGCAGCCTTCGTCACGGGGAGCTGTTTTTT
TRBJ2-3	TRBD1	.	TRBV20-1	13	CSARTGGIDTQYF	TGCAGTGCTAGAACAGGGGGCATTGATACGCAGTATTTT
TRBJ2-2	.	.	TRBV5-1	15	CASSLDSTNTGELFF	TGCGCCAGCAGCTTGGACTCGACTAACACCGGGGAGCTGTTTTTT
TRBJ1-4	TRBD1	.	TRBV4-1	14	CASSSGQRADGLFF	TGCGCCAGCAGCTCGGGACAGAGGGCTGATGGACTGTTTTTT
TRBJ2-2	.	many	TRBV6-2/TRBV6-3	13	CASSPRNTGELFF	TGTGCCAGCAGCCCTAGAAACACCGGGGAGCTGTTTTTT